This is a list of T cell receptor beta chains from one sample in a study of blood T cell repertoires in COVID-19. The table came from immunoSEQ multiplex PCR; TCRdb's copy has only in-frame clones and leaves some out. The sample comprises roughly 120,000 clones, 80% to 90% of which are singletons, and about 27% rests with the top ten. Sample: peripheral blood. These TCRs come from a man between 65 and 85 years old with active or convalescent COVID-19. CDR3s include the opening cysteine and the closing phenylalanine or tryptophan. D genes are given only for firm matches. Only part of the rows carry a size: once, few, many, or a class if the clone is expanded.

j_call d_call v_call clone_size cdr3_nt cdr3_aa
TRBJ1-5 . TRBV18 . TGTGCCAGCTCACCCCAACGTGTAGCTCAGCCCCAGCATTTT CASSPQRVAQPQHF
TRBJ1-2 . TRBV27 . TGTGCCAGCAGTCCGAGGGCCGTAACAGCTAACTATGGCTACACCTTC CASSPRAVTANYGYTF
TRBJ1-1 TRBD1 TRBV27 . TGTGCCAGCAGTTCCGAACAGGGGTGGCCTGAAGCTTTCTTT CASSSEQGWPEAFF
TRBJ2-1 TRBD1 TRBV18 . TGTGCCAGCTCACCGAGCCCCGGGACAGGGCGTTTAAATGAGCAGTTCTTC CASSPSPGTGRLNEQFF
TRBJ1-6 . TRBV7-9 . TGTGCCAGCACCGAGGGACTGAATAATTCACCCCTCCACTTT CASTEGLNNSPLHF
TRBJ2-3 . TRBV11-3 . TGTGCCAGCAGCTTAGAGGCCACCACAGATACGCAGTATTTT CASSLEATTDTQYF
TRBJ1-5 . TRBV19 once TGTGCCAGTAGAAACGGTGGGGGGGTCGGCAATCAGCCCCAGCATTTT CASRNGGGVGNQPQHF
TRBJ2-5 TRBD2 TRBV24-1 once TGTGCCACCAGTTTAGCGGGAGGGGGCCAAGAGACCCAGTACTTC CATSLAGGGQETQYF
TRBJ1-3 TRBD1 TRBV5-6 . TGTGCCAGCAGCTTGGGGACAGGGTCCAGAACCATATATTTT CASSLGTGSRTIYF
TRBJ2-3 . TRBV7-9 . TGTGCCAGCAGCTCAGACGGGACATTCGCGGATACGCAGTATTTT CASSSDGTFADTQYF
TRBJ2-5 TRBD1 TRBV28 . TGTGCCAGCAGGCCGGCCGGAGAGGGGGCGATAGGGACCCAGTACTTC CASRPAGEGAIGTQYF
TRBJ2-5 . TRBV14 . TGTGCCAGCAGCAAACTAGACGGCGAAGAGACCCAGTACTTC CASSKLDGEETQYF
TRBJ2-2 . TRBV7-9 . TGTGCCAGCAGCTTAGGAGAAGTGCGGCCCACCGGGGAGCTGTTTTTT CASSLGEVRPTGELFF
TRBJ1-4 . TRBV2 . TGTGCCAGCAGGACAGCTTCAACTAATGAAAAACTGTTTTTT CASRTASTNEKLFF
TRBJ2-7 . TRBV7-2 . TGTGCCAGCAGCTTATCTGAGGGCTGGGAGCAGTACTTC CASSLSEGWEQYF
TRBJ1-2 TRBD1 TRBV19 . TGTGCCAGTAGTCTCCGGACAGGGCTATCCTACACCTTC CASSLRTGLSYTF
TRBJ1-5 . TRBV9 once TGTGCCAGCAGCTCTGAGGCGGGGGCGGATCAGCCCCAGCATTTT CASSSEAGADQPQHF
TRBJ2-7 . TRBV6-6 . TGTGCCAGCAGCCCAGGGATCTCCTACGAGCAGTACTTC CASSPGISYEQYF
TRBJ2-2 . TRBV27 . TGTGCCAGCAGTACTAGGGCTACGGGGAACACCGGGGAGCTGTTTTTT CASSTRATGNTGELFF
TRBJ1-1 . TRBV12-3/TRBV12-4 . TGTGCCAGCAGTTTACAGGCTGAAGCTTTCTTT CASSLQAEAFF
TRBJ2-2 TRBD1 TRBV12-5 . TGTGCTAGTGGGACGGGACAGGGGGACACCGGGGAGCTGTTTTTT CASGTGQGDTGELFF
TRBJ2-7 . TRBV24-1 . TGTGCCACCAGTGATTGGGGGCTGGCCGAGCAGTACTTC CATSDWGLAEQYF
TRBJ1-2 TRBD1 TRBV27 . TGTGCCAGCAGAACCGGACAGGGGGCGGAAGGCTACACCTTC CASRTGQGAEGYTF
TRBJ1-2 . TRBV27 . TGTGCCAGCAGGTACCCCAGGCACAGGGTGTATGGCTACACCTTC CASRYPRHRVYGYTF
TRBJ2-1 TRBD2 TRBV5-1 . TGCGCCAGCAGCTTGGACCCTAGCGGAGAATACAATGAGCAGTTCTTC CASSLDPSGEYNEQFF
TRBJ2-2 TRBD1 TRBV6-5 once TGTGCCAGCAGTTACGGGACAGGGAAAACCGGGGAGCTGTTTTTT CASSYGTGKTGELFF
TRBJ2-1 . TRBV19 few TGTGCCAGTAGGGCGGGGACCGACTACAATGAGCAGTTCTTC CASRAGTDYNEQFF
TRBJ2-1 TRBD2 TRBV5-1 few TGCGCCAGCACGGCGGCTAGCGGGAGGGGCGGCAATGAGCAGTTCTTC CASTAASGRGGNEQFF
TRBJ1-1 . TRBV28 once TGTGCCAGCAGTTCGGGGACGGGGGGTACCACTGAAGCTTTCTTT CASSSGTGGTTEAFF
TRBJ1-4 . TRBV7-9 . TGTGCCAGCAGTCTACAGGGAGTAGGAGAAAAACTGTTTTTT CASSLQGVGEKLFF
TRBJ2-1 . TRBV7-3 . TGTGCCAGCAGCTTAACTAGTACGGGAGAGCAGTTCTTC CASSLTSTGEQFF
TRBJ2-7 TRBD1 TRBV30 . TGTGCCTGGAGCAGGACAGGGGGTATAAACGAGCAGTACTTC CAWSRTGGINEQYF
TRBJ2-1 . TRBV12-3/TRBV12-4 . TGTGCCAGCAATCGAGGTGATGAGCAGTTCTTC CASNRGDEQFF
TRBJ1-2 . TRBV27 . TGTGCCAGCGGACGAGGGGCAGGGAGGAATGGCTACACCTTC CASGRGAGRNGYTF
TRBJ2-5 TRBD1 TRBV10-1 . TGCGCCAGCAGTGAACGGGTGATCTTAGGGGGCCGGGAGACCCAGTACTTC CASSERVILGGRETQYF
TRBJ2-5 . TRBV5-1 . TGCGCCAGCAGCGGGGGGACGATATCAGTAGAGACCCAGTACTTC CASSGGTISVETQYF
TRBJ2-1 TRBD1 TRBV28 . TGTGCCAGCAGGTATACCGGGACAGGGAGCGGCAATGAGCAGTTCTTC CASRYTGTGSGNEQFF
TRBJ2-1 TRBD2 TRBV6-2/TRBV6-3 . TGTGCCAGCAGTTCCAGACTAGCGGGAGATATTTACAATGAGCAGTTCTTC CASSSRLAGDIYNEQFF
TRBJ1-2 . TRBV28 once TGTGCCAGCAGTTTACCCCCGGCGGGCGGCTATGGCTACACCTTC CASSLPPAGGYGYTF
TRBJ2-5 . TRBV28 . TGTGCCAGCAGCATTGTGGAGACCCAGTACTTC CASSIVETQYF
TRBJ2-5 . TRBV11-1 . TGTGCCAGCAGCTTAACAGGCTTCCAGGTGACCCAGTACTTC CASSLTGFQVTQYF
TRBJ2-7 TRBD1 TRBV7-9 . TGTGCCAGCAGCTTCGCAGGGGGCTACGAGCAGTACTTC CASSFAGGYEQYF
TRBJ2-7 TRBD2 TRBV28 . TGTGCCAGCAGTGCTGGACTGGGCGGGAGGTCCTCCTACGAGCAGTACTTC CASSAGLGGRSSYEQYF
TRBJ1-6 . TRBV5-6 once TGTGCCAGCAGCCGGACAGCTAATAATTCACCCCTCCACTTT CASSRTANNSPLHF
TRBJ1-1 . TRBV27 . TGTGCCAGCAGTGCGACAGAGAACACTGAAGCTTTCTTT CASSATENTEAFF
TRBJ1-2 TRBD1 TRBV28 . TGTGCCAGCAGTCCACCCGGACAGGGTAACTATGGCTACACCTTC CASSPPGQGNYGYTF
TRBJ2-1 . TRBV24-1 . TGTGCCACCGGGAAGGGGGGGACCCCTCTTGATGAGCAGTTCTTC CATGKGGTPLDEQFF
TRBJ2-1 . TRBV7-2 few TGTGCCAGCAACCCTCGTTTGGCGGGAACGCCCCAGAGGGGGGGTGAGCAGTTCTTC CASNPRLAGTPQRGGEQFF
TRBJ1-1 TRBD1 TRBV3-1/TRBV3-2 . TGTGCCAGCAGGGGGACAGCCATGAACACTGAAGCTTTCTTT CASRGTAMNTEAFF
TRBJ1-5 TRBD1 TRBV2 few TGTGCCACCCTGGGGACAGGAGATCAGCCCCAGCATTTT CATLGTGDQPQHF
TRBJ2-7 . TRBV11-2 . TGTGCCAGCAGCCCGGGACATACGGACTACGAGCAGTACTTC CASSPGHTDYEQYF
TRBJ2-1 . TRBV10-1 . TGCGCCAGCAGTGAGTCGGTAGCGAGAAATGAGCAGTTCTTC CASSESVARNEQFF
TRBJ2-5 . TRBV5-4 . TGTGCCAGCAGCTTGGATCTGGGCAATCAAGAGACCCAGTACTTC CASSLDLGNQETQYF
TRBJ2-2 TRBD1 TRBV19 . TGTGCCAGTAGTACACAGGGGTCGCCGACCGGGGAGCTGTTTTTT CASSTQGSPTGELFF
TRBJ1-2 . TRBV5-6 . TGTGCCAGCAGCTTGTTCGGTTTGGTCGGCTACACCTTC CASSLFGLVGYTF